The rows below give T cell receptor beta chains drawn from one sample of a study of memory CD4+ T cells and cytomegalovirus serostatus. TCRdb's table, derived via immunoSEQ multiplex PCR, lists solely in-frame clones and lacks some. The sample has tens of thousands of clones; roughly 82% are singletons. Sequencing used memory CD4+ T cells from blood. The source of these receptors is an adult in good health and CMV-seronegative. Both conserved end residues are part of each CDR3. A D gene is named only where the DNA matches it firmly. Clone sizes are given selectively: once, few, many, or a class where the clone is expanded.

d_call	j_call	clone_size	v_call	cdr3_nt	cdr3_aa
TRBD2	TRBJ2-5	.	TRBV2	TGTGCCAGCAGTTTGGGGGGGCAAGAGACCCAGTACTTC	CASSLGGQETQYF
.	TRBJ1-5	few	TRBV5-6	TGTGCCAGCAGCTTGACCAGAAATCAGCCCCAGCATTTT	CASSLTRNQPQHF
.	TRBJ2-6	.	TRBV7-2	TGTGCCAGCAGCTTATCGAGCACCTTGACTTTC	CASSLSSTLTF
TRBD1	TRBJ2-2	.	TRBV5-6	TGTGCCAGCAGCCCCGGGACAGGGGGCTTTAAAAACACCGGGGAGCTGTTTTTT	CASSPGTGGFKNTGELFF
.	TRBJ1-6	.	TRBV6-5	TGTGCCAGCCGAAAGGGCATACGCGGTAATTCACCCCTCCACTTT	CASRKGIRGNSPLHF
.	TRBJ1-1	few	TRBV27	TGTGCCAGCAGTTTAGGGGGTATGACTGAAGCTTTCTTT	CASSLGGMTEAFF
TRBD1	TRBJ1-1	.	TRBV6-5	TGTGCCAGCAGACGACAGGGATTGAACACTGAAGCTTTCTTT	CASRRQGLNTEAFF
.	TRBJ2-6	.	TRBV7-9	TGTGCCAGCAGCTTACTAGGGTCGGGGGCCAACGTCCTGACTTTC	CASSLLGSGANVLTF
.	TRBJ2-1	.	TRBV5-5	TGTGCCAGCAGCTTGGTGTCAGGGTGGACGGAAGAGCAGTTCTTC	CASSLVSGWTEEQFF
.	TRBJ1-1	few	TRBV2	TGTGCCAGCATACCAGGCCTGAGGAACCCTGAAGCTTTCTTT	CASIPGLRNPEAFF
.	TRBJ1-3	.	TRBV7-2	TGTGCCAGCCGCCCGGGGTTGGAAGGAAACACCATATATTTT	CASRPGLEGNTIYF
.	TRBJ1-2	.	TRBV6-5	TGTGCCAGCAGTTACACGGACGCGTCTAACTATGGCTACACCTTC	CASSYTDASNYGYTF
.	TRBJ1-6	.	TRBV10-3	TGTGCCATCAGTGATGGGAGCGGGGGTTCACCCCTCCACTTT	CAISDGSGGSPLHF
.	TRBJ1-4	.	TRBV6-5	TGTGCCAGCAGCCCTGGCCAGTGGAAGGGAAAACTGTTTTTT	CASSPGQWKGKLFF
.	TRBJ2-7	.	TRBV10-3	TGTGCCATCAGTGAGTCGGTGACGGTGTACGAGCAGTACTTC	CAISESVTVYEQYF
.	TRBJ1-1	.	TRBV19	TGTGCCAGTAGTATAGATAACGTCCCAAACACTGAAGCTTTCTTT	CASSIDNVPNTEAFF
.	TRBJ1-2	.	TRBV5-4	TGTGCCAGCAGCCTTACGGGGACTAACTATGGCTACACCTTC	CASSLTGTNYGYTF
.	TRBJ1-2	.	TRBV7-2	TGTGCCAGCAGCTTAGTAGGGGCAGGCTATGGCTACACCTTC	CASSLVGAGYGYTF
TRBD2	TRBJ2-3	.	TRBV19	TGTGCCAGTAGTATGCAAGCGGGGGGGCCAGATACGCAGTATTTT	CASSMQAGGPDTQYF
TRBD2	TRBJ2-7	.	TRBV7-2	TGTGCCAGCAGCTTAGATTCGCTAGCGGGGGGTTTGAGGGAGCAGTACTTC	CASSLDSLAGGLREQYF
TRBD1	TRBJ1-2	.	TRBV10-3	TGTGCCATCAGTGAGTTTCCTTCAGGGGGATATGGCTACACCTTC	CAISEFPSGGYGYTF
.	TRBJ1-5	.	TRBV18	TGTGCCAGCTCACCACTACAGGGAGGGATGCAGCCCCAGCATTTT	CASSPLQGGMQPQHF